The clone carrying this TCR beta chain was seen ten or more times. Its antigen is unidentified. The sample is drawn from a study of T-cell reconstitution after alpha-beta-depleted transplantation in children. The study, taken as a whole, reports: The high TCRbeta diversity at day 60 in some patients came from surviving recipient T cells and thymic progenitors. In patients about two months after transplant, alpha-beta T cells reportedly arose from several hundred expanded graft clones. T cells produced anew were the main source of T-cell counts and diversity one year after transplant.

Germline trimming cut 6 bases from V and 0 bases from J; bases unmatched to any gene: 7. Per germline, CDR1 SQVTM and CDR2 ANQGSEA. This CDR3 spans 15 amino acids. The TCRbeta library was prepared with unique molecular identifiers. TCRdb reprocessed the PCR reads via MiXCR and lists one record per CDR3 protein. The table has hundreds of thousands of distinct CDR3 sequences, around 13% seen once. This sample comprised PBMCs, obtained before TCRalphabeta/CD19-depleted stem cell transplant. This sequence originates from a girl aged 2 to 10 with congenital amegakaryocytic thrombocytopenia, due to receive a stem cell transplant. V is TRBV29-1 and J is TRBJ2-1; 8 bases are a match to TRBD1. CDR3 loop: CSVVLQGASYNEQFF. For the CDR3, the DNA is TGCAGCGTCGTCCTCCAGGGGGCCTCCTACAATGAGCAGTTCTTC.